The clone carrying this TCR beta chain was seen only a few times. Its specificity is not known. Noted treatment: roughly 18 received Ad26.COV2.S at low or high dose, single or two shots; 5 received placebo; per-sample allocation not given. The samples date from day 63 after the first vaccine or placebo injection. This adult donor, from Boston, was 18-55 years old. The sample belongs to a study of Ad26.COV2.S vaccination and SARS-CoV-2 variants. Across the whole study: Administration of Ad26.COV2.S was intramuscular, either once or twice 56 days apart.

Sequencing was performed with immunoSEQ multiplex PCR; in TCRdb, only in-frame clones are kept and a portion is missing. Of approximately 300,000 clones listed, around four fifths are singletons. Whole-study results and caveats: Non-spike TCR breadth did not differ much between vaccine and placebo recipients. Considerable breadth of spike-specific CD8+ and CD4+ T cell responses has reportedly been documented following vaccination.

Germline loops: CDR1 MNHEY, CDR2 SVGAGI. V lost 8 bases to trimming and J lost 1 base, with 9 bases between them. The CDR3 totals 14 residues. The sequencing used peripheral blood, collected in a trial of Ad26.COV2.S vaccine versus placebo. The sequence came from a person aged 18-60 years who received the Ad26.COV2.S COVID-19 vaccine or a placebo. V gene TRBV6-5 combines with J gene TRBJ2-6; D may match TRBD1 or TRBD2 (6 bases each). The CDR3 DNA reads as TGTGCCAGCGGGGGGCGGTCTGGGGCCAACGTCCTGACTTTC. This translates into CASGGRSGANVLTF.